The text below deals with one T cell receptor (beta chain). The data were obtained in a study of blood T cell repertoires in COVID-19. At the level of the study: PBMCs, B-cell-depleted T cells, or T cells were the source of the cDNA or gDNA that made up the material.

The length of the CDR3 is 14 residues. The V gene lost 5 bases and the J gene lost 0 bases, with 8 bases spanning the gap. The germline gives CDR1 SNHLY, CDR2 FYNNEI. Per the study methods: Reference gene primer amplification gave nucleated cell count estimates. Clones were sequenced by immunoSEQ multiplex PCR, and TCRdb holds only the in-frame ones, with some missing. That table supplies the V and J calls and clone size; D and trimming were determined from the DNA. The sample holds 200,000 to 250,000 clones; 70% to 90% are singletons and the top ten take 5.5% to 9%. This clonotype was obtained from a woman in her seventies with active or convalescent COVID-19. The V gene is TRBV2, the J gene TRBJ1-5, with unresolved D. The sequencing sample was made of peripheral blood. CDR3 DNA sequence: TGTGCCAGCAGTAGAGATTATAGCAATCAGCCCCAGCATTTT. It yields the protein CASSRDYSNQPQHF.